This T cell receptor beta chain was sequenced for a study of T cell responses to AZD1222 COVID-19 vaccine. The assay was immunoSEQ multiplex PCR, and TCRdb's table has in-frame clones only and misses some. The repertoire consists of approximately 220,000 clones, with about 93% occurring once and the leading ten covering roughly 1%. The TCR sequence derives from an adult in good health. The material sequenced was peripheral blood, taken on day 0 of MenACWY control vaccination.

In DNA form, the CDR3 reads TGTGCCAGCAGCCCCCATTCGGGTAGCAATCAGCCCCAGCATTTT. It is translated as CASSPHSGSNQPQHF. This chain links TRBV3-1 (or the pseudogene TRBV3-2) with TRBJ1-5; D is undetermined. The CDR3 has 15 amino acids. Trimming cost V 4 bases and J 0 bases, with 10 bases left between them. Germline V gene data show CDR1 as LGHDT and CDR2 as YNNKEL (reference sequence).